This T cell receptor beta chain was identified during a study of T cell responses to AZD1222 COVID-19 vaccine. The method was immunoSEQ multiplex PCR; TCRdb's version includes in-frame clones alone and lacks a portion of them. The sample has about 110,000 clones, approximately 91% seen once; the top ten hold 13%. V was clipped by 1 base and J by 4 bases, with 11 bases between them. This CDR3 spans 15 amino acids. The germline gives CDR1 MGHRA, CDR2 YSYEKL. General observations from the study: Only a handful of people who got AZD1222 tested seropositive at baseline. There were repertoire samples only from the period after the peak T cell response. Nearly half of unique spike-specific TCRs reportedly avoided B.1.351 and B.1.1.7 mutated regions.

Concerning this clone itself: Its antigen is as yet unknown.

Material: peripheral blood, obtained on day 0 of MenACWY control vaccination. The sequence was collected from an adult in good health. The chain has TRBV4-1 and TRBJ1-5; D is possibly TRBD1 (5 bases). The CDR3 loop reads CASSQGGMGNQPQHF. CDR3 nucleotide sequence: TGCGCCAGCAGCCAAGGGGGGATGGGGAATCAGCCCCAGCATTTT.